These T cell receptor beta chains were read from a single sample in a study of T cell repertoires in cytomegalovirus infection. One entry per CDR3 protein, called by TCRdb with MiXCR from the reads. This table has 110,000 to 150,000 distinct CDR3 sequences, roughly 6% appearing once. Sequencing used PBMCs. The source is a human donor in good health (CMV status not recorded). Some clones in this sample may be carry-over from other donors' samples. Both conserved end residues are trimmed from each CDR3. The order of the fields is V gene, J gene, CDR3 protein.

>TRBV7-2|TRBJ1-6
ASSQRDRSLPLH
>TRBV20-1|TRBJ1-5
SAKDRDGDQPQH
>TRBV23-1|TRBJ2-2
ASSQWGTENTGELF
>TRBV7-2|TRBJ1-6
ASSRDLDRNSPLH
>TRBV20-1|TRBJ2-1
SARGGLAGDHNEQF
>TRBV7-9|TRBJ2-7
ASSLDAGYEQY
>TRBV10-3|TRBJ2-2
AIVGDSNTGELF
>TRBV9|TRBJ1-2
ASREGVYGYT
>TRBV7-2|TRBJ1-5
ASSPYGGGDQPQH
>TRBV30|TRBJ2-4
AWSVGGALSIQY
>TRBV7-7|TRBJ2-1
ASSLAPAGGHNEQF
>TRBV28|TRBJ2-1
ASTPAGSYNEQF
>TRBV15|TRBJ1-5
ATSRDRSGVGAQH
>TRBV28|TRBJ1-1
ASSFEGQGANTEAF
>TRBV9|TRBJ2-3
ASSVGGDTQY
>TRBV6-2/TRBV6-3|TRBJ2-2
ASSYETVLNTGELF
>TRBV28|TRBJ2-4
ASSLWELGKNIQY
>TRBV7-3|TRBJ2-1
ASGPGGARNEQF
>TRBV28|TRBJ2-2
ASSPGTLTGELF
>TRBV6-2/TRBV6-3|TRBJ1-5
ASSYSMEGRLKQPQH
>TRBV20-1|TRBJ2-1
SARDRRGSSYNEQF
>TRBV7-3|TRBJ1-6
ASSLRPGQGNSPLH
>TRBV12-3/TRBV12-4|TRBJ1-1
ASSDPGRNTEAF
>TRBV10-3|TRBJ2-5
AIRGQGALRETQY
>TRBV20-1|TRBJ2-5
SREGTDQETQY
>TRBV7-2|TRBJ2-3
ASSLVQGRTDTQY
>TRBV20-1|TRBJ2-5
SARAAGTGETQY
>TRBV6-6|TRBJ2-7
ASSDRTKLGSEQY
>TRBV5-1|TRBJ2-7
ASSFTQVTHEQY
>TRBV29-1|TRBJ2-3
SVGSGGARDTQY
>TRBV7-2|TRBJ2-5
ASSLTGGLETQY
>TRBV4-3|TRBJ1-1
ASSQSRGGTEAF
>TRBV7-3|TRBJ2-7
ASSPSSRTRSYEQY
>TRBV23-1|TRBJ2-1
ASTLIRVCSYNEQF
>TRBV20-1|TRBJ1-2
SARARGPNYGYT
>TRBV7-2|TRBJ1-1
ASSFMGTDTEAF
>TRBV7-8|TRBJ2-7
ASSLDTGPHYEQY
>TRBV6-1|TRBJ1-1
ASSRLLTEAF
>TRBV6-6|TRBJ2-2
ASRSPGQNTGELF
>TRBV28|TRBJ1-5
ASSWQGEAGPQH
>TRBV20-1|TRBJ2-7
SARDKGQSSYEQY
>TRBV12-3/TRBV12-4|TRBJ2-5
ASSPSGGARETQY
>TRBV4-1|TRBJ1-4
ASSQEGVPNEKLF
>TRBV7-2|TRBJ1-2
ASSPRTGFTYGYT
>TRBV7-3|TRBJ1-3
ASSLGGTGNTIY
>TRBV12-3/TRBV12-4|TRBJ2-5
ASSRNGGQETQY
>TRBV9|TRBJ2-1
ASSVAGGLYNEQF
>TRBV6-5|TRBJ2-3
ASSYSPALGTDTQY
>TRBV7-4|TRBJ2-1
ASSWGSGGTGEQF
>TRBV5-1|TRBJ2-4
ASSLSGAEAKNIQY
>TRBV5-1|TRBJ2-3
ASSPGLAGGPNTDTQY
>TRBV9|TRBJ1-4
ASSVGRGRMF
>TRBV6-6|TRBJ2-1
ASSYLASGSRYEQF
>TRBV12-3/TRBV12-4|TRBJ1-2
ASSGQGDYT
>TRBV14|TRBJ2-7
ASSQGGEQY
>TRBV5-6|TRBJ2-4
ASSLTTGGENIQY
>TRBV12-3/TRBV12-4|TRBJ1-5
ASSTPSTGSNQPQH